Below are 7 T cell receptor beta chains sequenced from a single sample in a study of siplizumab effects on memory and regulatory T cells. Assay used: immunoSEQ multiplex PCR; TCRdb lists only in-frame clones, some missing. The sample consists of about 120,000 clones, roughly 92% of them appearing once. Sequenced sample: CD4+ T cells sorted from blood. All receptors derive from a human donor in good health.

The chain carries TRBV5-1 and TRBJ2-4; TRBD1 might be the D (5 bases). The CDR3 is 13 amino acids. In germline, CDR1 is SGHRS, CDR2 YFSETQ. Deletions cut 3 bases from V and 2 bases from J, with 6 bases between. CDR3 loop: CASSSGPKNIQYF. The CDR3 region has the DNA TGCGCCAGCAGCTCAGGGCCCAAAAACATTCAGTACTTC.

The CDR3: CASSPYRENTEAFF. The CDR3 bases are TGTGCCAGCAGCCCCTACAGGGAGAACACTGAAGCTTTCTTT. The J gene is TRBJ1-1, the V gene TRBV9, with a weak D call TRBD1 (6 bases). This CDR3 is 14 amino acids long. In germline, CDR1 is SGDLS, CDR2 YYNGEE. Trimming took off 4 bases at V and 1 base at J, with 11 bases between the two ends.

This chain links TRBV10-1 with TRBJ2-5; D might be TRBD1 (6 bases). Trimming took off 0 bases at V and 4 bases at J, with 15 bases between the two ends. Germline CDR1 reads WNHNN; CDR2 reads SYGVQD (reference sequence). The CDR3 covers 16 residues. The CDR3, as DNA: TGCGCCAGCAGTGAGTCCCCGGGCAGGGGCGGAGAGACCCAGTACTTC. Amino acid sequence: CASSESPGRGGETQYF.

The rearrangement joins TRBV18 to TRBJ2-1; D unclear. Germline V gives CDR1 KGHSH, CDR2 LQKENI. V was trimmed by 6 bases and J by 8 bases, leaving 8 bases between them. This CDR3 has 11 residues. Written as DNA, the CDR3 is TGTGCCAGCTCCCCGTTTGATGAGCAGTTCTTC. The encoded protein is CASSPFDEQFF.

Written as DNA, the CDR3 is TGTGCCAGCATACGAGGATTGGATCAGCCCCAGCATTTT. Translation gives CASIRGLDQPQHF. The chain has TRBV21-1 and TRBJ1-5. TRBV21-1 is reported as a pseudogene. CDR3 size: 13 residues.

In DNA form, the CDR3 reads TGTGCCAGCTCACCACCCGGGACAGGGACCTACGAGCAGTACTTC. Translating gives CASSPPGTGTYEQYF. The V gene is TRBV18, the J gene TRBJ2-7; 9 nucleotides match TRBD1. Trimming at V came to 0 bases and at J to 2 bases, leaving 2 bases not matched to a gene. This CDR3 region has 15 residues. Per germline, CDR1 KGHSH and CDR2 LQKENI.

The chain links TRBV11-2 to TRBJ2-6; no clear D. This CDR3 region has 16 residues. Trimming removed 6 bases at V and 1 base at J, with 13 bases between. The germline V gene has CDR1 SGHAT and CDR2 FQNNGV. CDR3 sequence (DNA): TGTGCCAGCAGGGTGTGGCTTTTATCTGGGGCCAACGTCCTGACTTTC. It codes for CASRVWLLSGANVLTF.